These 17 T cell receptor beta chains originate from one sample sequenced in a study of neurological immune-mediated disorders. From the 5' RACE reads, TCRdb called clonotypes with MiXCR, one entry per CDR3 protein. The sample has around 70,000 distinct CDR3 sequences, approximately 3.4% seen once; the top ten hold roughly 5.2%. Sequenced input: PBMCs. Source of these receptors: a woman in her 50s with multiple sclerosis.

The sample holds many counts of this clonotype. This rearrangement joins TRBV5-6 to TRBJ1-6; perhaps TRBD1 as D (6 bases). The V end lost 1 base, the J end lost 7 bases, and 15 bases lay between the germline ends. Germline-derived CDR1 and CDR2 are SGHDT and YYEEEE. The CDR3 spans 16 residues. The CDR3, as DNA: TGTGCCAGCAGCTTGCGATGGGGGCAGGGAAATTCACCCCTCCACTTT. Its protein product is CASSLRWGQGNSPLHF. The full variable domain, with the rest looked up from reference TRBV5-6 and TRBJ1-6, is DAGVTQSPTHLIKTRGQQVTLRCSPKSGHDTVSWYQQALGQGPQFIFQYYEEEERQRGNFPDRFSGHQFPNYSSELNVNALLLGDSALYLCASSLRWGQGNSPLHFGNGTRLTVT.

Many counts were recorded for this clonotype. In DNA form, the CDR3 reads TGCGCCAGCAGCCAAGATCATCAGCGGATCGGGGGACCACAGTACTTC. Translating it yields CASSQDHQRIGGPQYF. This sequence joins TRBV4-3 and TRBJ2-4; D possibly corresponds to TRBD2 (6 bases). CDR3 length equals 16 residues. CDR1 and CDR2 from the germline V gene are LGHNA and YSLEER. Trimming took 0 bases from V and 13 from J, leaving 22 bases between them.

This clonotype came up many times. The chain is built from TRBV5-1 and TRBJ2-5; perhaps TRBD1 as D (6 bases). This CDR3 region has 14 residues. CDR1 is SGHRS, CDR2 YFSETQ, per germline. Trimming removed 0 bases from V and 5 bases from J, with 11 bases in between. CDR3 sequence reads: CASSLEGGYETQYF. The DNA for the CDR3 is TGCGCCAGCAGCTTGGAAGGGGGTTACGAGACCCAGTACTTC. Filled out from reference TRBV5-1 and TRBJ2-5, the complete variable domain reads KAGVTQTPRYLIKTRGQQVTLSCSPISGHRSVSWYQQTPGQGLQFLFEYFSETQRNKGNFPGRFSGRQFSNSRSEMNVSTLELGDSALYLCASSLEGGYETQYFGPGTRLLVL.

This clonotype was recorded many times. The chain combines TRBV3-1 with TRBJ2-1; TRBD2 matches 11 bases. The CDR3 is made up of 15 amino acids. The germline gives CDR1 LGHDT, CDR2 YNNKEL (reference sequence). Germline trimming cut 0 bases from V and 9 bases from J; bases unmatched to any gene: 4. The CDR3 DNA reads TGTGCCAGCAGCCAAGATCGACTAGCGGGAACTGAGCAGTTCTTC. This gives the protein CASSQDRLAGTEQFF.

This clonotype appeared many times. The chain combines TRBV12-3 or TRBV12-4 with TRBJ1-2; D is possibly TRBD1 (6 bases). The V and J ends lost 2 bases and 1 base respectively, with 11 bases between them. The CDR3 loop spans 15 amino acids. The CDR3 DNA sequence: TGTGCCAGCAGTTTATCCTCAGGGGATAACTATGGCTACACCTTC. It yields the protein CASSLSSGDNYGYTF.

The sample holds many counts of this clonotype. For the CDR3, the DNA is TGTGCCAGCAAACGGTCGGGGGGCTTTAGCAATCAGCCCCAGCATTTT. Protein product: CASKRSGGFSNQPQHF. This chain joins TRBV2 and TRBJ1-5; possibly TRBD1 for D (6 bases). The germline CDR1 and CDR2 sequences are SNHLY and FYNNEI. Trimming removed 7 bases from V and 0 bases from J, with 16 bases in between. This CDR3 comprises 16 residues.

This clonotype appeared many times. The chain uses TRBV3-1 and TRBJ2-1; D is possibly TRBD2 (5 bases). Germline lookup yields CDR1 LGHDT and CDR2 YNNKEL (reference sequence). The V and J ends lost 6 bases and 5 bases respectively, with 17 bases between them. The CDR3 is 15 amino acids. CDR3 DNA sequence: TGTGCCAGCAGTATCGGACTTCCCGGAAACAATGAGCAGTTCTTC. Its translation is CASSIGLPGNNEQFF.

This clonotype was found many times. CDR3 amino acids: CSASPRPGTPNAEQYF. The CDR3 DNA reads as TGCAGTGCTAGTCCCCGGCCCGGGACACCTAACGCCGAGCAGTACTTC. V is TRBV20-1 and J is TRBJ2-7, with D perhaps matching TRBD1 (6 bases). CDR1 is DFQATT and CDR2 is SNEGSKA in the germline V gene (reference sequence). Deletions cut 3 bases from V and 6 bases from J, with 24 bases between. This CDR3 region has 16 residues.

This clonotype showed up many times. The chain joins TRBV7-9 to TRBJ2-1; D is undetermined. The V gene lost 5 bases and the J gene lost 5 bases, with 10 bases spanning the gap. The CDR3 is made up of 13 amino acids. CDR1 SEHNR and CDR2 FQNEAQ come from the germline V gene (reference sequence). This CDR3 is CASSRNQNNEQFF. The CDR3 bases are TGTGCCAGCAGCCGAAACCAAAACAATGAGCAGTTCTTC.

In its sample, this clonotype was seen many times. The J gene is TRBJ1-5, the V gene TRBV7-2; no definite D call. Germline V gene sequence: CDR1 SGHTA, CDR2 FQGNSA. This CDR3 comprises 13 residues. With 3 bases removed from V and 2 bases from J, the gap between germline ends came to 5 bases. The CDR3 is CASSLRRNQPQHF. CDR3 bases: TGTGCCAGCAGCTTGAGGCGCAATCAGCCCCAGCATTTT.

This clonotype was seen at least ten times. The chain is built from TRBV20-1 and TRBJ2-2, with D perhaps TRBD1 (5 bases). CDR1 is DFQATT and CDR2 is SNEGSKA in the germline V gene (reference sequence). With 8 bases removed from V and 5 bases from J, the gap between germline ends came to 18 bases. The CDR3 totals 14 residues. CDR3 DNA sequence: TGCAGTTCCACAGGAGTTGTCGGGACCGGGGAGCTGTTTTTT. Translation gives CSSTGVVGTGELFF.

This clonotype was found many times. The CDR3 nucleotides read TGTGCCAGCAGTTTAGACACTGAAGCTTTCTTT. This codes for CASSLDTEAFF. The chain has TRBV12-3 or TRBV12-4 and TRBJ1-1, with D unclear. V was clipped by 1 base and J by 3 bases, with 0 bases between them. The CDR3 has 11 residues.

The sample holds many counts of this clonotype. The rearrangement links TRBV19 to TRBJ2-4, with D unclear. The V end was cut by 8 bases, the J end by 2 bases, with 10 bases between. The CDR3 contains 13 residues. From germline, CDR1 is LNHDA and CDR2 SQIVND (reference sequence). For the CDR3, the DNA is TGTGCCAGTTCATCGGAAACCAAAAACATTCAGTACTTC. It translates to CASSSETKNIQYF.

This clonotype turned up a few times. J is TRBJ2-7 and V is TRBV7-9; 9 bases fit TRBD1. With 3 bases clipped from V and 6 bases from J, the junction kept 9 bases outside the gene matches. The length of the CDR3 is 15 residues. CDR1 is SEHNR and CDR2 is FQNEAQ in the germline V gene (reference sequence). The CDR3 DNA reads TGTGCCAGCAGCTTCCCCGGGACAGGGCCACCCGAGCAGTACTTC. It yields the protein CASSFPGTGPPEQYF. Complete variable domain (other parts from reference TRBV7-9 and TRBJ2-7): DTGVSQNPRHKITKRGQNVTFRCDPISEHNRLYWYRQTLGQGPEFLTYFQNEAQLEKSRLLSDRFSAERPKGSFSTLEIQRTEQGDSAMYLCASSFPGTGPPEQYFGPGTRLTVT.

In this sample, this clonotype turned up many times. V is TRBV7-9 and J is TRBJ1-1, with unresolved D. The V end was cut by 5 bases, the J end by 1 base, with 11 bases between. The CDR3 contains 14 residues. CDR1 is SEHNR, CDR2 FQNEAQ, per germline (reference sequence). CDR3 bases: TGTGCCAGCAGCCGTGTGGGAACGAACACTGAAGCTTTCTTT. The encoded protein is CASSRVGTNTEAFF.

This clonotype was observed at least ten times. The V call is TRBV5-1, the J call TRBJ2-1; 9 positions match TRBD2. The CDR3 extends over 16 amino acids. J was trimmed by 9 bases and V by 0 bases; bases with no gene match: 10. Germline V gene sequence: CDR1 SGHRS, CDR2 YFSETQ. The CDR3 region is CASSLALAGDVVEQFF. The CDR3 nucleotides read TGCGCCAGCAGCTTGGCATTAGCGGGAGATGTAGTTGAGCAGTTCTTC.

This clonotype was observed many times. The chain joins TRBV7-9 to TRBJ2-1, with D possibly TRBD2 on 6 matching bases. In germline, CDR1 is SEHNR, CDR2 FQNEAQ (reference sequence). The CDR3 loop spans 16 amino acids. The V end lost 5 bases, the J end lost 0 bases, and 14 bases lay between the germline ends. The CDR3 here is CASSRGAQSSYNEQFF. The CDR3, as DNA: TGTGCCAGCAGCCGCGGGGCCCAGAGCTCCTACAATGAGCAGTTCTTC.